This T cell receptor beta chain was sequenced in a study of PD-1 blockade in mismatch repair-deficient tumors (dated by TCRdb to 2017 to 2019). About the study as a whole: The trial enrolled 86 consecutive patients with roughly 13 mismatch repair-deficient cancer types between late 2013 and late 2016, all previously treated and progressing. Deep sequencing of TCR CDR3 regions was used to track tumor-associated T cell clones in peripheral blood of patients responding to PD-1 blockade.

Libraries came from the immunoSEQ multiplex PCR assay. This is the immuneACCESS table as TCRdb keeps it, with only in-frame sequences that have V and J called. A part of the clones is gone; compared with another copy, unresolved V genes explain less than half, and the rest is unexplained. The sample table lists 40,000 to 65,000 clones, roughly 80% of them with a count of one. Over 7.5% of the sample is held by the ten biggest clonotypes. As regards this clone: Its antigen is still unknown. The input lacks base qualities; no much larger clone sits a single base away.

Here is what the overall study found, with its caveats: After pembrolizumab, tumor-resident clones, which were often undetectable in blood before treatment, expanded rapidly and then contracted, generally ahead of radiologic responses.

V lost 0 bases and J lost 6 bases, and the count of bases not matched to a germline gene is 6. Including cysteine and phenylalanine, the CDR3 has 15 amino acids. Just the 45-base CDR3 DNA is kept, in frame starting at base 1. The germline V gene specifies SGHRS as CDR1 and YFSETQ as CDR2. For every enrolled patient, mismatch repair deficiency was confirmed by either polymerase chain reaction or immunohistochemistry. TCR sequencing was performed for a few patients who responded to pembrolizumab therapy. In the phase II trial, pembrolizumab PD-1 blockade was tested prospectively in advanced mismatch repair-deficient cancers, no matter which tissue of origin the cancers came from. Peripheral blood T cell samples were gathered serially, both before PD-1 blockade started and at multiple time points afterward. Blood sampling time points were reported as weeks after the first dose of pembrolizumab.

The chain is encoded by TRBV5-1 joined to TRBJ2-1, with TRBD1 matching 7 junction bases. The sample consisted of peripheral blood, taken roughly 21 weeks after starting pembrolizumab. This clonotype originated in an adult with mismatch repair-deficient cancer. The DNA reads TGCGCCAGCAGCTTGGTAGGGGGCCTCCCCAATGAGCAGTTCTTC. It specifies CASSLVGGLPNEQFF.